The 2 T cell receptor beta chains below were found in one sample sequenced in a study of identical twins. TCRdb ran MiXCR on the 5' RACE reads and lists one entry per CDR3 protein. The repertoire holds 300,000 to 400,000 distinct CDR3 sequences, with roughly 12% as singletons. This sample also appeared in a second study, on yellow fever vaccine responses in identical twins.

Sequences were obtained from CD8+ T cells sorted from blood. Source of these receptors: a woman under 30 in good health.

There are a few counts of this clonotype. In DNA, the CDR3 is TGTGCCACCAGCGAGGGGACCGGCGGTTTCGCGCAGTACGTC. Protein: CATSEGTGGFAQYV. The rearrangement joins TRBV15 to TRBJ2-7; either TRBD1 or TRBD2 may fit D (5 bases each). The germline V and J ends were trimmed by 5 bases and 9 bases, with 20 bases remaining between them. CDR1 is LNHNV and CDR2 is YYDKDF in the germline V gene (reference sequence). The CDR3 runs to 14 residues.

The chain is built from TRBV6-5 and TRBJ2-3, with 9 bases lining up with TRBD2. CDR1 MNHEY and CDR2 SVGAGI come from the germline V gene. There are 17 residues in the CDR3. With V trimmed by 0 bases and J by 1 base, 5 bases remained unmatched. The CDR3 DNA reads as TGTGCCAGCAGTTACTCTCCCTTAGCGGGGGGCACAGATACGCAGTATTTT. The encoded protein is CASSYSPLAGGTDTQYF.